The next 20 T cell receptor beta chains were all read from a single sample in a study of CD8+CD57+ T cells in acquired aplastic anemia. Genomic DNA provided the template from which TCR beta VDJ and CDR3 profiles were obtained. TCRdb processed the reads anew with MiXCR; each CDR3 protein has one entry. The sample has hundreds of thousands of distinct CDR3 sequences, more than 25% seen once. In patients chosen for sequencing, flow cytometry had shown CD8+CD57+ cell expansion. The sample comprised sorted CD4+, CD8+, or CD8+CD57+ T cells (not recorded which) from PBMCs. The source of these receptors is a human donor with aplastic anemia.

The chain combines TRBV10-2 with TRBJ2-6; weak D call: TRBD1 (6 bases). Trimming stripped 3 bases from V and 2 bases from J, with 17 bases between. Germline values: CDR1 WSHSY, CDR2 SAAADI. The CDR3 loop spans 18 amino acids. The CDR3 here is CASSDRQGQGAGANVLTF. The CDR3 nucleotides read TGCGCCAGCAGTGATCGGCAGGGGCAGGGAGCTGGGGCCAACGTCCTGACTTTC.

The rearrangement uses TRBV3-1 and TRBJ1-3; possible D gene TRBD1, 5 bases. This CDR3 has 15 residues. The germline V gene has CDR1 LGHDT and CDR2 YNNKEL (reference sequence). V shed 2 bases and J shed 8 bases, with 16 bases lying between them. The CDR3 protein is CASSQFRTGIDTIYF. The CDR3, as DNA: TGTGCCAGCAGCCAATTTCGAACAGGCATTGACACCATATATTTT.

V gene TRBV19 combines with J gene TRBJ1-2; possible D gene TRBD1, 6 bases. V dropped 5 bases and J dropped 4 bases, with 11 bases sitting between them. Germline loops: CDR1 LNHDA, CDR2 SQIVND (reference sequence). The CDR3 totals 13 residues. CDR3 DNA sequence: TGTGCCAGTAGTCTTCGGACAGCCTATGGCTACACCTTC. It encodes CASSLRTAYGYTF.

This sequence joins TRBV11-2 and TRBJ2-3, with TRBD2 matching over 12 bases. Losses at the gene ends were 5 bases for V and 1 base for J; bases not matched to a gene: 4. Germline CDR1 and CDR2: SGHAT and FQNNGV. This CDR3 has 16 amino acids. This chain's CDR3 is CASSPGLAGRTDTQYF. The CDR3 nucleotides read TGTGCCAGCAGCCCAGGACTAGCGGGGCGCACAGATACGCAGTATTTT.

This chain connects TRBV20-1 to TRBJ1-2, with TRBD1 matching over 9 bases. V dropped 6 bases and J dropped 5; count of bases not matched to a gene: 7. The CDR3 is 13 residues long. Germline CDR1 and CDR2: DFQATT and SNEGSKA (reference sequence). The CDR3 spells CSATGQGPYGYTF. CDR3 nucleotides: TGCAGTGCCACGGGACAGGGCCCATATGGCTACACCTTC.

This clonotype has a handful of counts. This rearrangement joins TRBV20-1 to TRBJ2-3; 9 bases fit TRBD1. The CDR3 extends over 13 amino acids. Germline CDR1 and CDR2: DFQATT and SNEGSKA (reference sequence). Losses at the gene ends were 4 bases for V and 3 bases for J; bases not matched to a gene: 2. CDR3 amino acids: CSATGQGTDTQYF. The CDR3 DNA follows: TGCAGTGCTACGGGACAGGGAACAGATACGCAGTATTTT.

The chain links TRBV6-1 to TRBJ2-7; 11 nucleotides line up with TRBD1. CDR1 and CDR2 (germline): MNHNS, SASEGT. The V segment lost 7 bases and the J segment 2 bases; nucleotides outside the gene matches: 7. The CDR3 runs 15 residues. CDR3 protein: CASTDPGQGAYEQYF. The CDR3 nucleotides are TGTGCCAGCACCGATCCGGGACAGGGGGCCTACGAGCAGTACTTC.

This clonotype has a count of ten or more. The gene calls are TRBV15 and TRBJ2-3; D is unresolved. Germline loops: CDR1 LNHNV, CDR2 YYDKDF (reference sequence). Trimming removed 4 bases at V and 8 bases at J, with 13 bases between. This CDR3 has 13 residues. CDR3 coding DNA: TGTGCCACCAGCAACAATCCTAGTGGTACGCAGTATTTT. Its protein product is CATSNNPSGTQYF.

This chain links TRBV7-6 with TRBJ2-1; TRBD2 matches at 8 bases. V dropped 5 bases and J dropped 2; count of bases not matched to a gene: 8. The length of the CDR3 is 16 residues. Looked up from germline, CDR1 is SGHVS and CDR2 is FNYEAQ. The CDR3, as DNA: TGTGCCAGCAGCAGAAGCGGGAGAATCACCTACAATGAGCAGTTCTTC. Translating gives CASSRSGRITYNEQFF.

This clonotype was detected many times. This rearrangement joins TRBV19 to TRBJ1-3, with D unresolved. The CDR3 contains 11 residues. Per the germline V gene, CDR1 is LNHDA and CDR2 is SQIVND (reference sequence). The V end was cut by 10 bases, the J end by 3 bases, with 7 bases between. CDR3 region: CATRSGNTIYF. The CDR3 DNA follows: TGTGCCACCAGAAGTGGAAACACCATATATTTT.

This chain joins TRBV29-1 and TRBJ1-2; 7 bases fit TRBD1. Germline V gene sequence: CDR1 SQVTM, CDR2 ANQGSEA. CDR3 length equals 13 residues. Trimming cost V 3 bases and J 8 bases; bases outside gene matches: 9. This CDR3 reads CSVENRGWRGYTF. The CDR3 nucleotides read TGCAGCGTTGAGAACAGGGGCTGGCGCGGCTACACCTTC.

The V and J genes are TRBV24-1 and TRBJ2-7, with 9 bases that match TRBD1. The CDR3 consists of 13 residues. From germline, CDR1 is KGHDR and CDR2 SFDVKD. J lost 4 bases, V lost 5 bases, and 2 bases had no gene match. The CDR3: CATSAGTGYEQYF. DNA for the CDR3: TGTGCCACCAGTGCCGGGACAGGGTACGAGCAGTACTTC.

This clonotype was counted many times. The J gene is TRBJ2-7, the V gene TRBV10-3, with a tentative D call TRBD2 (6 bases). Germline V gene lookup returns CDR1 ENHRY and CDR2 SYGVKD. V shed 10 bases and J shed 3 bases, with 13 bases lying between them. The CDR3 is made up of 12 amino acids. The CDR3 nucleotides are TGTGCCACCTTGGACTATTACTACGAGCAGTACTTC. Its translation is CATLDYYYEQYF.

Comments on this clonotype: The germline gene is not matched at one end of the junction; a read error may be the cause. V and J are TRBV4-3 and TRBJ2-1; perhaps TRBD2 as D (6 bases). The CDR3 covers 18 residues. CDR1 and CDR2 (germline): LGHNA, YSLEER. The CDR3, as DNA: TGCGCCAGCGGCCAAGAGGGCTTGGTCGGACTACCAGACAATGAGCAGTTCTTC. Translation gives CASGQEGLVGLPDNEQFF.

In its sample, this clonotype is medium-sized. The rearrangement uses TRBV29-1 and TRBJ1-1; weak D call: TRBD1 (5 bases). CDR1 is SQVTM, CDR2 ANQGSEA, per germline. V was pared by 6 bases and J by 0 bases, with 8 bases between. This CDR3 is built from 12 residues. Written as DNA, the CDR3 is TGCAGCGTGGGACGGATGAACACTGAAGCTTTCTTT. It encodes CSVGRMNTEAFF.

Comments on this clonotype: At one end, the junction sequence differs from germline, possibly due to a read error. The chain couples TRBV19 to TRBJ1-2; 7 positions agree with TRBD1. The germline CDR1 and CDR2 sequences are LNHDA and SQIVND (reference sequence). The CDR3 loop spans 16 amino acids. CDR3 sequence (DNA): TGTGCCAGTGGTATAGCGGCCGGGACAGTCAACTATGGCTACACCTTC. It codes for CASGIAAGTVNYGYTF.

This clonotype was observed many times. The chain combines TRBV15 with TRBJ2-7; 7 nucleotides line up with TRBD1. The ends lost 0 bases at V and 2 bases at J; junction bases unmatched: 10. CDR3 size: 17 residues. The germline CDR1 and CDR2 sequences are LNHNV and YYDKDF (reference sequence). CDR3 sequence (DNA): TGTGCCACCAGCAGAGATAGGGTCGGGACAGTCACCTACGAGCAGTACTTC. Protein: CATSRDRVGTVTYEQYF.

The chain uses TRBV4-2 and TRBJ2-7, with 7 bases fitting TRBD1. The V segment lost 4 bases and the J segment 4 bases; nucleotides outside the gene matches: 10. Germline V lookup: CDR1 LGHNA, CDR2 YNFKEQ. The CDR3 has 15 amino acids. Written as DNA, the CDR3 is TGTGCCAGCAGCCCACAACCGACAGGGTTTTACGAGCAGTACTTC. It yields the protein CASSPQPTGFYEQYF.

Turning to this clonotype: The CDR3 does not end in the conserved phenylalanine or tryptophan, so this is likely a read error. The limits of the CDR3 on the DNA are not certain, so only TCRdb's listed CDR3 is given. The genes are TRBV19 and TRBJ2-5. The length of the CDR3 is 11 amino acids, counting both ends. Germline V gene data show CDR1 as LNHDA and CDR2 as SQIVND (reference sequence). The CDR3 loop reads CASSIEETRDV.

This clonotype was counted only a few times. The chain recombines TRBV19 with TRBJ2-7; 10 nucleotides match TRBD2. In germline, CDR1 is LNHDA, CDR2 SQIVND (reference sequence). There are 18 residues in the CDR3. J was trimmed by 2 bases and V by 5 bases; bases with no gene match: 15. CDR3 nucleotides: TGTGCCAGTAGTCCTAAACAGCCCGGACTAGCGGATACCTACGAGCAGTACTTC. Translating gives CASSPKQPGLADTYEQYF. The entire variable domain, with the rest obtained from reference TRBV19 and TRBJ2-7, is as follows: DGGITQSPKYLFRKEGQNVTLSCEQNLNHDAMYWYRQDPGQGLRLIYYSQIVNDFQKGDIAEGYSVSREKKESFPLTVTSAQKNPTAFYLCASSPKQPGLADTYEQYFGPGTRLTVT.